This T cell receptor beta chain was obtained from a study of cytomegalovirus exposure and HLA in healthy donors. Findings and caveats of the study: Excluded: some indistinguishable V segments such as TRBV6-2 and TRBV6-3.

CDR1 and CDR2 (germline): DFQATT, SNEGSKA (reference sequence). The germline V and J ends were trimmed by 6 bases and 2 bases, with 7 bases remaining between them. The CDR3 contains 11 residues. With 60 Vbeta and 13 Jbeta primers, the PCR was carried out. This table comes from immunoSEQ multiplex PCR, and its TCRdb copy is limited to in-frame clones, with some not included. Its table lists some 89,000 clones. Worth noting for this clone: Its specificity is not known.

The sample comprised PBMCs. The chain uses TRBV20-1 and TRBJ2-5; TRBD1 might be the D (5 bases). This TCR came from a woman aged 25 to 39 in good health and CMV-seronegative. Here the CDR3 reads CSADRQETQYF. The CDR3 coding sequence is TGCAGTGCCGACAGACAAGAGACCCAGTACTTC.